The 5 T cell receptor beta chains presented below share a single source sample, sequenced in a study of blood T cells in healthy people across ages. Together with a sample-barcoded 5' primer, a J-beta primer mix was included in a second PCR lasting about 6 to 11 cycles. One entry per CDR3 protein results from TCRdb running MiXCR on the 5' RACE reads. This table holds roughly 1,500,000 distinct CDR3 sequences, approximately 42% found once. Sequencing was done on a sample of blood. These receptors were taken from a woman in her late teens or twenties in good health.

This clonotype appeared a few times. The V call is TRBV2, the J call TRBJ2-7, with 7 positions matching TRBD2. Germline CDR1 reads SNHLY; CDR2 reads FYNNEI. The V segment lost 5 bases and the J segment 4 bases; nucleotides outside the gene matches: 8. The CDR3 contains 14 residues. CDR3 DNA: TGTGCCAGCAGTCCCCCGGGACTACCTTACGAGCAGTACTTC. Translation gives CASSPPGLPYEQYF.

This clonotype was counted between two and nine times. This chain links TRBV5-1 with TRBJ2-1; 8 bases map to TRBD2. The germline V gene has CDR1 SGHRS and CDR2 YFSETQ. This CDR3 comprises 14 residues. J gave up 5 bases and V 7 bases, and 8 bases lay outside the gene matches. CDR3 coding DNA: TGCGCCAGCCCGGGAGCGGGAGACAACAATGAGCAGTTCTTC. Protein: CASPGAGDNNEQFF.

CDR3 DNA sequence: TGTGCCAGCAGTTGGACACCAGTCTACTACGAGCAGTACTTC. Protein sequence: CASSWTPVYYEQYF. The rearrangement uses TRBV12-3 or TRBV12-4 and TRBJ2-7, with D possibly matching TRBD1 (5 bases). The CDR3 has 14 residues. Trimming stripped 4 bases from V and 3 bases from J, with 13 bases between.

The chain has TRBV9 and TRBJ2-3, with 8 positions matching TRBD1. Germline CDR1 is SGDLS and CDR2 is YYNGEE. This CDR3 is 17 amino acids long. Germline trimming cut 0 bases from V and 3 bases from J; bases unmatched to any gene: 9. CDR3 region: CASSVVPAGGGTDTQYF. In DNA form, the CDR3 reads TGTGCCAGCAGCGTAGTACCTGCAGGGGGCGGTACAGATACGCAGTATTTT.

This clonotype was detected many times. CDR3 region: CASSGASSYNEQFF. The CDR3 DNA follows: TGTGCCAGCAGTGGGGCGAGCTCCTACAATGAGCAGTTCTTC. The chain employs TRBV27 and TRBJ2-1; a possible D gene is TRBD1 (5 bases). Germline-derived CDR1 and CDR2 are MNHEY and SMNVEV (reference sequence). This CDR3 region has 14 residues. Between the trimmed V and J ends, which lost 5 bases and 0 bases, there was a span of 8 bases.